This T cell receptor (beta chain) was captured in a study of OX40 agonist ivuxolimab in advanced cancers. Study-wide background: Dose-escalation patients' cancers were hepatocellular carcinoma, melanoma, renal cell or head and neck cancer. Having had anti-PD-1, anti-PD-L1 or anti-CTLA-4 therapy before was allowed, and around 44% had some.

V lost 4 bases to trimming and J lost 5 bases, with 14 bases between them. Germline V lookup: CDR1 SGHNT, CDR2 YENEEA. The CDR3 spans 14 residues. Details on this clone: The antigen is unknown.

The data were produced by immunoSEQ multiplex PCR, yet TCRdb's version contains in-frame clones alone and is incomplete. The sample yields some 69,000 clones, roughly 89% seen once. Study-level findings and limits: No antigen was identified for the clonally expanded peripheral T cells. Mean expanded clone counts were higher in CD8+ than CD4+ T cells.

The TCR comes from an adult with an advanced solid tumor such as melanoma, head and neck, liver or kidney cancer. The chain links TRBV11-3 to TRBJ2-5; D gene ambiguous. The sample in question was CD4+ or CD8+ T cells sorted from blood, obtained in a trial of the OX40 agonist ivuxolimab. CDR3 coding DNA: TGTGCCAGCAGCTCCCGGGTAAACGTGGAGACCCAGTACTTC. Its translation: CASSSRVNVETQYF. Drawing the rest from reference TRBV11-3 and TRBJ2-5, the complete variable domain is EAGVVQSPRYKIIEKKQPVAFWCNPISGHNTLYWYLQNLGQGPELLIRYENEEAVDDSQLPKDRFSAERLKGVDSTLKIQPAELGDSAVYLCASSSRVNVETQYFGPGTRLLVL.